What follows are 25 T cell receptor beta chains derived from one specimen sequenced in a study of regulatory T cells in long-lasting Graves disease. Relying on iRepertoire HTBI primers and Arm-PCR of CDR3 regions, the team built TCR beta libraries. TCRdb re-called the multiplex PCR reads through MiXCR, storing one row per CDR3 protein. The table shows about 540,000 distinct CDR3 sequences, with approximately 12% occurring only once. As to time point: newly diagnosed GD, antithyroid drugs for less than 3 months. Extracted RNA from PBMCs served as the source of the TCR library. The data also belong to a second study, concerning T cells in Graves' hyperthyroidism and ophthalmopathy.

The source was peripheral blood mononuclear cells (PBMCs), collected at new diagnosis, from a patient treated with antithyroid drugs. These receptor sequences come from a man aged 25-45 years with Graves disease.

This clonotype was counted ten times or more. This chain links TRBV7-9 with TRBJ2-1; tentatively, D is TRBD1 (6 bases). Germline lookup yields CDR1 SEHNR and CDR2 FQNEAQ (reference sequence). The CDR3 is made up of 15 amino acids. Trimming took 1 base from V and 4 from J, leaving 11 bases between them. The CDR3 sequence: CASSLVRGEYNEQFF. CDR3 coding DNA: TGTGCCAGCAGCTTAGTCAGGGGCGAGTACAATGAGCAGTTCTTC.

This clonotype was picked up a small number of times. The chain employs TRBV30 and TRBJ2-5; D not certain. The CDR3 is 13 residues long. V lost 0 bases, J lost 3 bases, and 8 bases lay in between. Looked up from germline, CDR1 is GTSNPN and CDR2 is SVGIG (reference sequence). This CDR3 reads CAWSVGGEETQYF. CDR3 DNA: TGTGCCTGGAGTGTGGGTGGAGAAGAGACCCAGTACTTC.

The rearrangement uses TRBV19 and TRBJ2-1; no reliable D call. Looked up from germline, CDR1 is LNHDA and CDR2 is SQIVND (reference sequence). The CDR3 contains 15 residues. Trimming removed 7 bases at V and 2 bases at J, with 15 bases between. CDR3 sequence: CASNPDRGTYNEQFF. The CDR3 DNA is TGTGCCAGTAACCCCGACCGCGGTACCTACAATGAGCAGTTCTTC.

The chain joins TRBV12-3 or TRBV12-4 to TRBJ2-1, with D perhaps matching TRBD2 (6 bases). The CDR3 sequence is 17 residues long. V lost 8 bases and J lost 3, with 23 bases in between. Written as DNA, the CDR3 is TGTGCCAGCGGACTTGAGGAGGGCTTTGCTATCTACAATGAGCAGTTCTTC. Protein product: CASGLEEGFAIYNEQFF.

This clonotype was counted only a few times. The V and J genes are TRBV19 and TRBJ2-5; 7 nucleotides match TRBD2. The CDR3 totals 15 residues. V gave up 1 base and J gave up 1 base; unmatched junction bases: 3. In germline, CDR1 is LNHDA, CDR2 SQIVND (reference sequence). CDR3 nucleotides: TGTGCCAGTAGTATAGGGGCTAGCGGCCAAGAGACCCAGTACTTC. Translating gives CASSIGASGQETQYF.

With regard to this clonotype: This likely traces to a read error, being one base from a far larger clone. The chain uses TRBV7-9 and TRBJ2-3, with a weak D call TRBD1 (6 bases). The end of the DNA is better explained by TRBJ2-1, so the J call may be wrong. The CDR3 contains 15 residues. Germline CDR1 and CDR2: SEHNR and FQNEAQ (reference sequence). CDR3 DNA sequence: TGTGCCAGCAGCTTAGACGGGACACCATGGAATGAGCAGTTCTTC. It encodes CASSLDGTPWNEQFF.

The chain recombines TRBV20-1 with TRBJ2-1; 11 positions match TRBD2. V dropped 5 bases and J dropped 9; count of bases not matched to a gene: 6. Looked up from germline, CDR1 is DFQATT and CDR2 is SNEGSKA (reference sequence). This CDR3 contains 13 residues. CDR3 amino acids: CSASPGLAVEQFF. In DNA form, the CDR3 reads TGCAGTGCTTCGCCGGGACTAGCGGTTGAGCAGTTCTTC.

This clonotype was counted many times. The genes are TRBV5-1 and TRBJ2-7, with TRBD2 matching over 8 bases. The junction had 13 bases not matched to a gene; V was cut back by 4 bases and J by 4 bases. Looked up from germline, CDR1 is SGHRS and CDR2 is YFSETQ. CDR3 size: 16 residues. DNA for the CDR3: TGCGCCAGCAGCCTCCCAGCGGGAGACCCCCCTTACGAGCAGTACTTC. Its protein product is CASSLPAGDPPYEQYF.

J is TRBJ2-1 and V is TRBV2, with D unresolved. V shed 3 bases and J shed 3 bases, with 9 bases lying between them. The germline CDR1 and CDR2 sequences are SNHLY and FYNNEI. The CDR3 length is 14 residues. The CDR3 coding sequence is TGTGCCAGCAGTGACGAACCAAGCTACAATGAGCAGTTCTTC. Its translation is CASSDEPSYNEQFF.

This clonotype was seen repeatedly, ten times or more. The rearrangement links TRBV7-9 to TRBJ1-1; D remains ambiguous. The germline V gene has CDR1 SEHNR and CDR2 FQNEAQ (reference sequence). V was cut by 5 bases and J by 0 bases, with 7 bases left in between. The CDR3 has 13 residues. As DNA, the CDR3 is TGTGCCAGCAGCGTCGTAGTGAACACTGAAGCTTTCTTT. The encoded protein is CASSVVVNTEAFF.

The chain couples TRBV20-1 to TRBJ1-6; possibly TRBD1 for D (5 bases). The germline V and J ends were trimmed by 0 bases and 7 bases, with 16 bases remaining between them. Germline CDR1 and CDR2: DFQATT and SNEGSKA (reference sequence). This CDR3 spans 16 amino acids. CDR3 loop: CSARDQLTGVNSPLHF. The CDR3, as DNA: TGCAGTGCTAGAGATCAGCTCACGGGGGTCAATTCACCCCTCCACTTT.

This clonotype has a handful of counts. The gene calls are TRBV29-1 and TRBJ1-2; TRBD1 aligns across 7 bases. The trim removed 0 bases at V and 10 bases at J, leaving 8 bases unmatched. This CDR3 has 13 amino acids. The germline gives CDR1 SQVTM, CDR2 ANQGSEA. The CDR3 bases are TGCAGCGTTGAAGATCGAGGTGAGGGGGCCTACACCTTC. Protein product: CSVEDRGEGAYTF.

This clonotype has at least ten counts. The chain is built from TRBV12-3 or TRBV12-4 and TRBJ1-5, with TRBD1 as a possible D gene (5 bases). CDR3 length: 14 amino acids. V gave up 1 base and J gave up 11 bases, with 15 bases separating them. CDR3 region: CASSLGPGGWAQHF. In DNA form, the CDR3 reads TGTGCCAGCAGTTTAGGGCCGGGGGGGTGGGCCCAGCATTTT.

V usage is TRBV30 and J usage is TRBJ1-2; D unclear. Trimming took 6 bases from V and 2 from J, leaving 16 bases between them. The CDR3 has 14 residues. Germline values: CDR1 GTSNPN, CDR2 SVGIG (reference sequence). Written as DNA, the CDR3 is TGTGCCTGTCCGATGGAAGGGTTCAACTATGGCTACACCTTC. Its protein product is CACPMEGFNYGYTF.

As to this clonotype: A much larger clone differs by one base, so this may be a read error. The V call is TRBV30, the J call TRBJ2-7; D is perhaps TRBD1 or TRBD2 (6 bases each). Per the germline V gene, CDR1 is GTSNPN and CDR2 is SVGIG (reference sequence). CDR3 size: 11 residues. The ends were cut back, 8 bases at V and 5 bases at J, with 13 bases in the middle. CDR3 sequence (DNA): TGTGCCCGGGAAAGGGGGGACGAGCAGTACTTC. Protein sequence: CARERGDEQYF.

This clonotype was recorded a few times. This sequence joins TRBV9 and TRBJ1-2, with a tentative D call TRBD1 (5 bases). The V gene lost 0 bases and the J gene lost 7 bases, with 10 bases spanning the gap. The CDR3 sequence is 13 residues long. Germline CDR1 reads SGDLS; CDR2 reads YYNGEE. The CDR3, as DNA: TGTGCCAGCAGCGTAGAGGGGTGGAGTGGCTACACCTTC. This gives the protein CASSVEGWSGYTF.

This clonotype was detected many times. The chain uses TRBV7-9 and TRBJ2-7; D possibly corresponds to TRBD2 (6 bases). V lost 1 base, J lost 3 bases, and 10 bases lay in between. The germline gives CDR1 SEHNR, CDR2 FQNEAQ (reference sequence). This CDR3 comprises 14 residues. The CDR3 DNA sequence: TGTGCCAGCAGCTTAGGCCTAGCGCGCTACGAGCAGTACTTC. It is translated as CASSLGLARYEQYF.

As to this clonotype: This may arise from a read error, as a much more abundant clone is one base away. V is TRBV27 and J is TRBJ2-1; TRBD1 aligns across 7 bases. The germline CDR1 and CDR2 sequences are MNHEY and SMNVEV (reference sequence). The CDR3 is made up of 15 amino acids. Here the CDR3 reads CASSVLGTDYNEQSF. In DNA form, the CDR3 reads TGTGCCAGCAGTGTCCTCGGGACAGACTACAATGAGCAGTCCTTC.

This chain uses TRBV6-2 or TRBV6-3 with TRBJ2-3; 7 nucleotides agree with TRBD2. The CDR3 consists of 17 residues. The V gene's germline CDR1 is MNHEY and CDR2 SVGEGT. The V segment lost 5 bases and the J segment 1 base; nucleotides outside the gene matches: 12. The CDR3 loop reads CASSGSSGTTRTDTQYF. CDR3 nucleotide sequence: TGTGCCAGCAGTGGTTCGTCTGGGACTACACGCACAGATACGCAGTATTTT.

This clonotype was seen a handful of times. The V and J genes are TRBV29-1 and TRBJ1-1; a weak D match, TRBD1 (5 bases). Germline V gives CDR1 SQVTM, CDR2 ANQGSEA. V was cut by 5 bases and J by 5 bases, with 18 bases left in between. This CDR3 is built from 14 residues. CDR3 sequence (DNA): TGCAGCGTTTACATCTCCGGGGGTTATACTGAAGCTTTCTTT. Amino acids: CSVYISGGYTEAFF. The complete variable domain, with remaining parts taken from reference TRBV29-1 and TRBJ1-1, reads SAVISQKPSRDICQRGTSLTIQCQVDSQVTMMFWYRQQPGQSLTLIATANQGSEATYESGFVIDKFPISRPNLTFSTLTVSNMSPEDSSIYLCSVYISGGYTEAFFGQGTRLTVV.

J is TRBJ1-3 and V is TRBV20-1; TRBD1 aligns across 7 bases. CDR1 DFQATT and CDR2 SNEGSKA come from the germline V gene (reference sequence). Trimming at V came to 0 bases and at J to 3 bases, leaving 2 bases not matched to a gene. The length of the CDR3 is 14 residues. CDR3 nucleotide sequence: TGCAGTGCTAGAGATCACAGGGGTGGAAACACCATATATTTT. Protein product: CSARDHRGGNTIYF.

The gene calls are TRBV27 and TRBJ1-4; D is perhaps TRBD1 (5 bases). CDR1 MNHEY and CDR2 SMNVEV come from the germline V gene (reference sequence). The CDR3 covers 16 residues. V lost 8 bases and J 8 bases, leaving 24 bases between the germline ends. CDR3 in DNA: TGTGCCAGCTCATTAACCCCGGGGCTAAGTCAGGAAAAACTGTTTTTT. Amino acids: CASSLTPGLSQEKLFF.

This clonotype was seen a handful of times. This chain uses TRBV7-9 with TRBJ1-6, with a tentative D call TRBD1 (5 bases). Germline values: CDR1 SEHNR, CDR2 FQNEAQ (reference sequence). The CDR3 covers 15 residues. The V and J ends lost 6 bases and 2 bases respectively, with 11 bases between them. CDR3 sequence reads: CASSGLGPYNSPLHF. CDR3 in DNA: TGTGCCAGCAGTGGACTGGGGCCCTATAATTCACCCCTCCACTTT.

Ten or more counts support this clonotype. The CDR3 nucleotides read TGTGCCAGCAGTTTGCGCTACGACAGGGCCACTGAAGCTTTCTTT. Its protein is CASSLRYDRATEAFF. The chain combines TRBV27 with TRBJ1-1, with TRBD1 matching over 7 bases. V dropped 3 bases and J dropped 4; count of bases not matched to a gene: 8. The CDR3 sequence is 15 residues long. Germline CDR1 reads MNHEY; CDR2 reads SMNVEV (reference sequence).

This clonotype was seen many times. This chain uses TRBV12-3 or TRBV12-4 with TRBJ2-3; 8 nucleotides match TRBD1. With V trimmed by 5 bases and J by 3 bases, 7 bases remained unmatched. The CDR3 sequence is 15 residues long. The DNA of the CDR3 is TGTGCCAGCAGTGCCCGACAGGGGTTGACAGATACGCAGTATTTT. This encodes CASSARQGLTDTQYF.